This T cell receptor beta chain was sequenced during a study of T cells after yellow fever vaccination. Study-level background: When fractions had low cell numbers, they were prepared with SMART-Seq v4 Ultra Low Input.

In TCRdb, the 5' RACE reads were re-called with MiXCR into one record per CDR3 protein. The profile shows some 340,000 distinct CDR3 sequences, 4.1% of them singletons. As regards this clonotype: The target antigen is unknown.

This CDR3 is built from 17 residues. Trimming at V came to 3 bases and at J to 3 bases, leaving 4 bases not matched to a gene. Germline loops: CDR1 SGHRS, CDR2 YFSETQ. General observations from the study: The secondary response was weaker, and its peak arrived faster, on day 5 versus 15.

This clonotype originated in a man aged 18 to 30 who received the YFV17D yellow fever vaccine. The V call is TRBV5-1, the J call TRBJ2-1; 15 nucleotides line up with TRBD2. The sequences come from PBMCs, collected 5 days after the yellow fever booster vaccination. CDR3 sequence reads: CASSWGLAGGNYNEQFF. Here the CDR3 DNA reads TGCGCCAGCAGCTGGGGACTAGCGGGGGGCAACTACAATGAGCAGTTCTTC.